This T cell receptor beta chain was sequenced for a study of T cell changes during pregnancy in multiple sclerosis. Assay: immunoSEQ multiplex PCR; the TCRdb copy retains only in-frame clones and omits some. Here the sample spans 95,000 to 100,000 clones, about 91% being singletons. This CDR3 spans 15 amino acids. Trimming left V 0 bases short and J 4 bases short, with 10 bases between. CDR1 and CDR2 (germline): MNHEY, SMNVEV (reference sequence). The genes are TRBV27 and TRBJ1-3; D possibly corresponds to TRBD1 (5 bases). The sequence derives from a female donor in good health, enrolled as a control in a pregnancy study. This specimen consisted of peripheral blood, obtained after pregnancy. This CDR3 reads CASSLSWGGGNTIYF. As DNA, the CDR3 is TGTGCCAGCAGTTTATCGTGGGGGGGAGGAAACACCATATATTTT.